This T cell receptor (beta chain) came from a study of T cell responses to AZD1222 COVID-19 vaccine. Study context: Doses given second, at about 4 or about 12 weeks, were pooled.

This clone was seen a single time. The antigen remains unidentified. Clones were read by immunoSEQ multiplex PCR, and TCRdb kept only the in-frame ones, dropping some. The sample contains fewer than 150,000 clones, approximately 90% of which appear only once. Regarding the study as a whole: Clonal diversity was possibly underestimated; the donors were predominantly white British and more often female. Sampling captured repertoires only after the peak T cell response.

V lost 6 bases to trimming and J lost 2 bases, with 14 bases between them. This CDR3 spans 15 amino acids. The V gene's germline CDR1 is SGHTA and CDR2 FQGNSA. This sequence joins TRBV7-2 and TRBJ1-3, with a weak D call TRBD1 (6 bases). Source: peripheral blood, taken on day 0 of AZD1222 vaccination. The receptor was derived from an adult in good health. DNA of the CDR3: TGTGCCAGCAGTTCGACGACAGGAGCTGGAAACACCATATATTTT. This sequence encodes CASSSTTGAGNTIYF.